This TCR beta chain was recorded in a study of cytomegalovirus exposure and HLA in healthy donors. About the research overall: T cells numbering about 200 million yielded approximately 100 million unique TCR beta sequences in an earlier analysis. Findings and limits, study-wide: Analysis was performed later, and it showed HLA-associated TCR beta chains to be more clonally expanded than equally common others. A later analysis linked some 18,000 TCR beta sequences to HLA alleles at 0.05 false discovery rate. A few chains tied to CMV proved CMV antigen-specific in vitro.

Both 60 Vbeta primers and 13 Jbeta primers went into the PCR. Produced via immunoSEQ multiplex PCR; TCRdb's table is partial and in-frame only. Of some 150,000 clones listed, 70% to 85% were seen once; the top ten hold more than 1.5%. This CDR3 comprises 17 residues. The trim removed 6 bases at V and 3 bases at J, leaving 16 bases unmatched. CDR1 and CDR2 from the germline V gene are MDHEN and SYDVKM. With respect to this clone: Its antigen is currently unknown.

Sequenced input: PBMCs. The gene calls are TRBV28 and TRBJ1-1; 7 bases are a match to TRBD1. The sequence derives from a woman aged 40 to 55 in good health and CMV-seronegative. For the CDR3, the DNA is TGTGCCAGCAGCTCAACGGGACAGCCGAGTCGGGACACTGAAGCTTTCTTT. Translated, it gives CASSSTGQPSRDTEAFF.